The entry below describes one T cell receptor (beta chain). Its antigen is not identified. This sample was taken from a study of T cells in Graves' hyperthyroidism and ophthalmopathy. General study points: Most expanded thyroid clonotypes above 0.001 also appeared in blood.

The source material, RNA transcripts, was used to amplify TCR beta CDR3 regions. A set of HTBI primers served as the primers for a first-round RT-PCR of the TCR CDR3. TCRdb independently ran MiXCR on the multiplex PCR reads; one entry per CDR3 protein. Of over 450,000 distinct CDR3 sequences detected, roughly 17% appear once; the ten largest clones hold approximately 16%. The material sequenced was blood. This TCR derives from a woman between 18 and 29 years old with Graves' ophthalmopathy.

The CDR3 nucleotides are TGCGCCAGCAGCTTGGTAGGGGGCGGTCAGCCCCAGCATTTT. Amino acid sequence: CASSLVGGGQPQHF. The chain employs TRBV5-1 and TRBJ1-5, with 7 bases lining up with TRBD1. V was clipped by 0 bases and J by 6 bases; unmatched bases: 3. Germline assignment: CDR1 SGHRS and CDR2 YFSETQ. This CDR3 is built from 14 residues.